This T cell receptor beta chain was sequenced during a study of blood T cells in healthy people across ages. Healthy individuals of Caucasian origin from Russia, aged about 6 to 100, served as donors. Study-level points and caveats: Long-lived donors carried more naive CD4+ cells and greater diversity than aged donors.

A word on this clonotype: Its antigen is undetermined.

CDR1 SGHRS and CDR2 YFSETQ come from the germline V gene. This CDR3 spans 15 amino acids. V gave up 3 bases and J gave up 8 bases, with 18 bases separating them. A second 7 to 11 cycle PCR used barcoded and J-beta primers. TCRdb fed the 5' RACE reads into MiXCR, producing one record per CDR3 protein. Counted here are approximately 670,000 distinct CDR3 sequences, around 43% occurring once; the ten biggest clones make up around 30%. Sequenced input: blood. J is TRBJ2-1 and V is TRBV5-1; possibly TRBD1 for D (6 bases). The clonotype was recovered from an elderly man in good health. DNA for the CDR3: TGCGCCAGCAGCTCGACAGGAGACCCGCTCGATGAGCAGTTCTTC. Translating it yields CASSSTGDPLDEQFF.